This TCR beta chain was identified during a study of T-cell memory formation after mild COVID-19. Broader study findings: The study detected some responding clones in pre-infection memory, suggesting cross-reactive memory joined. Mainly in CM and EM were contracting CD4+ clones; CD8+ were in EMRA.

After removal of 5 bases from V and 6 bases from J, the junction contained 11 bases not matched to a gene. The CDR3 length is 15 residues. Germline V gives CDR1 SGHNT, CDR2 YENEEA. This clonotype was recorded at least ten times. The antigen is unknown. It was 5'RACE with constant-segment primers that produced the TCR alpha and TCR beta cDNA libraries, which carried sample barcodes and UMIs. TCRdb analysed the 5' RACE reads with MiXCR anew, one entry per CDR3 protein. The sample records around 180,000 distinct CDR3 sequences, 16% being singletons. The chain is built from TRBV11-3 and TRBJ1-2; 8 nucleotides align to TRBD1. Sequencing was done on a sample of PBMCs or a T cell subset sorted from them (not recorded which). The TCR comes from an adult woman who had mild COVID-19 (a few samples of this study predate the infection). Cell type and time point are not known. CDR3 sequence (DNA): TGTGCCAGCAGCCCTAGAGAGGCAGGGGGCCATGGCTACACCTTC. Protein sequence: CASSPREAGGHGYTF.